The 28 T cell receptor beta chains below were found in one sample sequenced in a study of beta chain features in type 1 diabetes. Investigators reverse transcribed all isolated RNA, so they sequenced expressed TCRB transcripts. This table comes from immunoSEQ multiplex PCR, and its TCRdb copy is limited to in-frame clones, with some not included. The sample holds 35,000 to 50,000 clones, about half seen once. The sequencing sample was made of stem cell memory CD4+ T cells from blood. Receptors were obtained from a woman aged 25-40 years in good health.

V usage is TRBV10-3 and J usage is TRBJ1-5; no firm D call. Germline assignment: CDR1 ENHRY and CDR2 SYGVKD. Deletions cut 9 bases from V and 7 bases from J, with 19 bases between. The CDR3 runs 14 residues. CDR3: CAISERGSDQPQHF. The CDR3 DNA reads TGTGCCATATCCGAAAGAGGGAGTGACCAGCCCCAGCATTTT.

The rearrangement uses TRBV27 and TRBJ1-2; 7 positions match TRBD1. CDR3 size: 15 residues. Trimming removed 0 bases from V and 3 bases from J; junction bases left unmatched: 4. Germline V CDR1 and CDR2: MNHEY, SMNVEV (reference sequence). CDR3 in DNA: TGTGCCAGCAGTTTATCGTGGCAGGGGGACTATGGCTACACCTTC. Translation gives CASSLSWQGDYGYTF.

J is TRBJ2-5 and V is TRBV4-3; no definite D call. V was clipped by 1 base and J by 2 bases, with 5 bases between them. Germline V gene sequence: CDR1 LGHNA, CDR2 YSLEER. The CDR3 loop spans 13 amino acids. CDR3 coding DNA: TGCGCCAGCAGCCAAGGGCAGCAAGAGACCCAGTACTTC. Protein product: CASSQGQQETQYF.

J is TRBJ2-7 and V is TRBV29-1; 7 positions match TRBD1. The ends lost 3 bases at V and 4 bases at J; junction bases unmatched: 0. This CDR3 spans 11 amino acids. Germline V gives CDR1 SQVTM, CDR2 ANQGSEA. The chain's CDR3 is CSVEDRYEQYF. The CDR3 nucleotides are TGCAGCGTTGAGGACAGGTACGAGCAGTACTTC.

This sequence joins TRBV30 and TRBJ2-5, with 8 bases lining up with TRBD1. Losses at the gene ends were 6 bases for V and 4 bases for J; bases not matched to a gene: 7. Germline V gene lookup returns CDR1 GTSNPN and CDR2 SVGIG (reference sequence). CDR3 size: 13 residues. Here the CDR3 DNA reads TGTGCCTGCAGGACAGGGTGGTTAGAGACCCAGTACTTC. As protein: CACRTGWLETQYF.

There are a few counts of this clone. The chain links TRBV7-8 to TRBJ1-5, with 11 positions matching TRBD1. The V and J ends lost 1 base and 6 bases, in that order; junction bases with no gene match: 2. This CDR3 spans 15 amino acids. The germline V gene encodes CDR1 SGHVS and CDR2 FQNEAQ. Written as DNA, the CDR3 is TGTGCCAGCAGCTTAGGGGACAGGGGGGTTCAGCCCCAGCATTTT. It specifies CASSLGDRGVQPQHF.

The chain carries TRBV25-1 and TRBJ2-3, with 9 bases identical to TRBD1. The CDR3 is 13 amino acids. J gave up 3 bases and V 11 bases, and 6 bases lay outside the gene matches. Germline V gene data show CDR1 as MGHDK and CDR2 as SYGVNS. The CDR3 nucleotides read TGTGCCGACCGGGACAGGGTGACAGATACGCAGTATTTT. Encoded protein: CADRDRVTDTQYF.

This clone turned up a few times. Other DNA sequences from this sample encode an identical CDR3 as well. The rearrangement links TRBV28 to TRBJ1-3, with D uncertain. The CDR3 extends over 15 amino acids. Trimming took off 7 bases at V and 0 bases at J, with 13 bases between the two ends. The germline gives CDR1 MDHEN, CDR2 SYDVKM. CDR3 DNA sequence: TGTGCCAGCACTTCTACCCAAAGCTCTGGAAACACCATATATTTT. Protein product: CASTSTQSSGNTIYF.

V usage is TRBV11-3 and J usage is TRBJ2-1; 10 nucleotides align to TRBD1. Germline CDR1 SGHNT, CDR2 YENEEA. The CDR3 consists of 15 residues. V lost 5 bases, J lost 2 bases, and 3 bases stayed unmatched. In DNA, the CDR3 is TGTGCCAGCAGCCCAGGGACAGGGGCCTACAATGAGCAGTTCTTC. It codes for CASSPGTGAYNEQFF.

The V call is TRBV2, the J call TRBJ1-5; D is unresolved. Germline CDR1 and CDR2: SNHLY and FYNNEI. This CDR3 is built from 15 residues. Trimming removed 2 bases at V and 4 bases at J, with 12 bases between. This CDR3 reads CASSESSRENQPQHF. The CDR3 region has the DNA TGTGCCAGCAGTGAATCTTCAAGGGAGAATCAGCCCCAGCATTTT.

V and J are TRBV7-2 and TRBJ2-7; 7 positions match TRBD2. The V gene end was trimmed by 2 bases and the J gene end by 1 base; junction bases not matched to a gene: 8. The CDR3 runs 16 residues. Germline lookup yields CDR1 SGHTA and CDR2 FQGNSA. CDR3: CASSLRAVSGSYEQYF. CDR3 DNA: TGTGCCAGCAGCTTAAGGGCGGTTAGCGGGTCCTACGAGCAGTACTTC.

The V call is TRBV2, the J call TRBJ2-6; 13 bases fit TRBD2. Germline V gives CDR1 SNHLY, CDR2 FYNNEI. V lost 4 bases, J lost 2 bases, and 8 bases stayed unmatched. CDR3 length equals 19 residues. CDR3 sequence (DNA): TGTGCCAGCAGTGTAAGGGGCGGACTAGCGGGAGCTGGGGCCAACGTCCTGACTTTC. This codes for CASSVRGGLAGAGANVLTF.

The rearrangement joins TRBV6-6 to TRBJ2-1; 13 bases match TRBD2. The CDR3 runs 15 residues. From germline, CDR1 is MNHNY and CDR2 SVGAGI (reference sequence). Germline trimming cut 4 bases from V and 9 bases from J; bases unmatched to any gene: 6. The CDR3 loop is CASSSLAGGVGEQFF. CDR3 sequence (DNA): TGTGCCAGCAGTTCACTAGCGGGAGGGGTCGGTGAGCAGTTCTTC.

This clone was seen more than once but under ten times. The CDR3 nucleotides are TGTGCCAGCAGCCTGACAGGGAACACTGAAGCTTTCTTT. It translates to CASSLTGNTEAFF. This chain connects TRBV7-9 to TRBJ1-1; D might be TRBD1 (6 bases). CDR3 length: 13 amino acids. The V end lost 5 bases, the J end lost 1 base, and 8 bases lay between the germline ends. Germline V CDR1 and CDR2: SEHNR, FQNEAQ (reference sequence).

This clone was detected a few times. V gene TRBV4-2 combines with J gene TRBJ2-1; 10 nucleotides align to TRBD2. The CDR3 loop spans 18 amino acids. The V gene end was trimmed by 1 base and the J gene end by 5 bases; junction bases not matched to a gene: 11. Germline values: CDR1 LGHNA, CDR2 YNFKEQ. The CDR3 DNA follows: TGTGCCAGCAGCCAAGGGGATAGCGGGAGGACAACCAACAATGAGCAGTTCTTC. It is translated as CASSQGDSGRTTNNEQFF.

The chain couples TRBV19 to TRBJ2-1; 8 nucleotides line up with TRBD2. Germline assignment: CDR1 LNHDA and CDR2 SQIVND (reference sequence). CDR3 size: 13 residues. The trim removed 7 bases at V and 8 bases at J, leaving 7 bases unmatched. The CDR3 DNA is TGTGCCAGTAATCCGGGAGGGCCGGATGAGCAGTTCTTC. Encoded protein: CASNPGGPDEQFF.

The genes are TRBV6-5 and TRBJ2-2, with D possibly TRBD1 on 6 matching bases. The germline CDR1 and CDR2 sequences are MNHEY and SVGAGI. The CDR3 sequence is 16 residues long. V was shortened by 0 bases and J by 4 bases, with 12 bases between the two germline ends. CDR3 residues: CASSYSFTGSTGELFF. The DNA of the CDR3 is TGTGCCAGCAGTTACTCGTTTACAGGGAGCACCGGGGAGCTGTTTTTT.

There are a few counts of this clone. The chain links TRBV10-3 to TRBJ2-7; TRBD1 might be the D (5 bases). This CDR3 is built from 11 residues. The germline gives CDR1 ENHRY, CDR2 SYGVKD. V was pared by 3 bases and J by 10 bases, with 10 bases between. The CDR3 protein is CAISDLDRQYF. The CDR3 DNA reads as TGTGCCATCAGTGACCTCGACAGACAGTACTTC.

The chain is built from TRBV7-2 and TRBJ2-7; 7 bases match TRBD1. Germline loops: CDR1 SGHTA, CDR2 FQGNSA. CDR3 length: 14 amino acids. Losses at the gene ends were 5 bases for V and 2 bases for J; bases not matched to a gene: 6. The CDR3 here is CASSTPTGTYEQYF. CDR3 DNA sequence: TGTGCCAGCAGCACCCCGACAGGGACCTACGAGCAGTACTTC.

This CDR3 reads CASSLVVDTSGSFYEQYF. The CDR3 DNA sequence: TGTGCCAGCAGCTTAGTAGTCGATACTAGCGGGAGCTTTTACGAGCAGTACTTC. The chain joins TRBV7-2 to TRBJ2-7; 11 positions agree with TRBD2. After removal of 1 base from V and 4 bases from J, the junction contained 12 bases not matched to a gene. The CDR3 contains 18 residues. Germline lookup yields CDR1 SGHTA and CDR2 FQGNSA.

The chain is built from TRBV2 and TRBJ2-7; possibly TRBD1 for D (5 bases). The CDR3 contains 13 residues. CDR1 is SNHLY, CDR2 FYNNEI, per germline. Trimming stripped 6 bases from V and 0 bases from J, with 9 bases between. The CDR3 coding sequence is TGTGCCAGCAGGGCCGACAGCTCCTACGAGCAGTACTTC. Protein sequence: CASRADSSYEQYF.

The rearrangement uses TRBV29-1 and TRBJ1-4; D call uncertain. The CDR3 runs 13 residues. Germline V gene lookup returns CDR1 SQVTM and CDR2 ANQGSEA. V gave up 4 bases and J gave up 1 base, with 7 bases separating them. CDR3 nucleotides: TGCAGCGTTGCTGGCAGAACTAATGAAAAACTGTTTTTT. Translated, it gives CSVAGRTNEKLFF.

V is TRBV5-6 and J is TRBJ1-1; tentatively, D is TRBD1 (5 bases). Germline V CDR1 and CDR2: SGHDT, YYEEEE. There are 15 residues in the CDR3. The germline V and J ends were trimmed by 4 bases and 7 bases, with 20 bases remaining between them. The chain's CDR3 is CASSQLQDFHNEAFF. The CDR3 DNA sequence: TGTGCCAGCAGCCAGTTACAGGATTTCCACAATGAAGCTTTCTTT.

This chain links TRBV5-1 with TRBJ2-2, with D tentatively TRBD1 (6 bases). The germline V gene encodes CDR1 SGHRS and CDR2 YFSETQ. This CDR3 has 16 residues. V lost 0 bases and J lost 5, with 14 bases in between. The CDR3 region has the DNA TGCGCCAGCAGCTTGGAGATGGGGGCTGGGACCGGGGAGCTGTTTTTT. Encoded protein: CASSLEMGAGTGELFF.

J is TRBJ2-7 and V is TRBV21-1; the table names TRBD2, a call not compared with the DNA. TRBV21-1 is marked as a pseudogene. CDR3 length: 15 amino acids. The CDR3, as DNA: TGTGCCAGCAGCAAAACCGCGGGACTAGCCCCTTGGCAGTACTTC. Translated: CASSKTAGLAPWQYF.

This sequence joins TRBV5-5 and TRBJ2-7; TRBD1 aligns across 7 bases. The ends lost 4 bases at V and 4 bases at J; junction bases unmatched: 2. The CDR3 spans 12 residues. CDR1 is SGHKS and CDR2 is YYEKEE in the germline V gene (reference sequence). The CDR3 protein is CASSPQGYEQYF. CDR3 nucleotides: TGTGCCAGCAGCCCACAGGGGTACGAGCAGTACTTC.

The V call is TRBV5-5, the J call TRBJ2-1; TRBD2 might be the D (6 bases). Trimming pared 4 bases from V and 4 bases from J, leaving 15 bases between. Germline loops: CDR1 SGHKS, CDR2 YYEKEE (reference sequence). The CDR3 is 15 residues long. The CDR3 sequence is CASSPERGIYNEQFF. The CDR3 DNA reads TGTGCCAGCAGCCCAGAACGGGGGATATACAATGAGCAGTTCTTC.

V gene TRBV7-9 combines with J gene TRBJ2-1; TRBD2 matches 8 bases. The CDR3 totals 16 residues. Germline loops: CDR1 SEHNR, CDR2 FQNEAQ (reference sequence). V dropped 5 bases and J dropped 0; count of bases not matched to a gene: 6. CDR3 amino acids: CASSRGGSGSYNEQFF. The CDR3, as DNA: TGTGCCAGCAGCCGGGGGGGAAGCGGCTCCTACAATGAGCAGTTCTTC.